This T cell receptor beta chain comes out of a study of blood T cell repertoires in COVID-19. Whole-study context: Acute and convalescent COVID-19 samples came from the United States, Italy and Spain.

In germline, CDR1 is LGHNA, CDR2 YSLEER. The CDR3 sequence is 15 residues long. The V segment lost 0 bases and the J segment 4 bases; nucleotides outside the gene matches: 5. As processed by the authors: Nucleated cell number was recorded as an estimate derived from reference gene primer amplification. Assay used: immunoSEQ multiplex PCR; TCRdb lists only in-frame clones, some missing. V and J calls and clone size are given by that table; D and trimming were obtained from the DNA. The sample consists of some 66,000 clones, just under 90% of them appearing once. This clonotype originated in a human donor with active COVID-19. The donor label of this sample is uncertain. This sequence joins TRBV4-3 and TRBJ1-1; 7 nucleotides agree with TRBD1. Material for sequencing was peripheral blood. CDR3: CASSQDAGGSTEAFF. CDR3 bases: TGCGCCAGCAGCCAAGATGCAGGGGGGAGCACTGAAGCTTTCTTT.